This T cell receptor (beta chain) was found in a study of T cells in Graves' hyperthyroidism and ophthalmopathy (dated by TCRdb to about 2019). Turning to the overall study: Peripheral blood was collected at initial diagnosis, before any treatment. A discovery cohort of around 100 patients, roughly 43 with Graves' ophthalmopathy and approximately 55 with stable Graves' hyperthyroidism, was used to find distinguishing TCR V-J signatures. Prospective prediction of ophthalmopathy was tested in an independent validation cohort of some 20 hyperthyroidism patients and 15 to 17 patients who later progressed to ophthalmopathy. The 100 or so discovery patients were randomly split 7:3 into training and test sets. In addition, the study compared T-cell repertoires in thyroid tissue and in blood from six Graves' hyperthyroidism patients. Following sampling, methimazole starting at 30 mg daily was given to hyperthyroidism patients, and high-dose intravenous methylprednisolone was given to ophthalmopathy patients. The paper describes TCR Vbeta CDR3 sequencing of fewer than 150 peripheral blood samples, made up of 43 ophthalmopathy patients, around 78 hyperthyroidism patients and around 17 progressor patients. The full study reports these points: In validation, the model predicted progression to ophthalmopathy with over 65% sensitivity and around 72% specificity, a median of around six months before onset. Sample size was not statistically predetermined, and investigators were not blinded to group allocation. A 13 V-J signature model separated ophthalmopathy from stable hyperthyroidism, with roughly 88% sensitivity and approximately 81% specificity in cross-validation and 80%/75% in testing. Blood samples also contained most of the expanded thyroid clonotypes (frequency above 0.001), which suggests that blood repertoires may reflect thyroid immune responses.

This clonotype has at least ten counts. What this receptor recognizes is not known. Qualities for individual bases were not recorded, and no much larger clone is one base off. Hyperthyroidism patients were newly diagnosed, had a disease duration of under 2 months, and were aged 18 to 65 years. Patients with uncontrolled infections, other autoimmune diseases, pregnancy or lactation were excluded. Diagnoses were established on the basis of clinical symptoms, serum thyroxine and TRAb, thyroid ultrasound, and orbital computed tomography. For progressor patients, blood was drawn at the first diagnosis of hyperthyroidism, before any ophthalmopathy symptoms had appeared. PBMCs were separated from under 11 ml of fresh peripheral blood using Ficoll-Paque density gradient centrifugation. Progressor patients were initially diagnosed with Graves' hyperthyroidism and developed ophthalmopathy during follow-up. Trizol reagent was used to extract total RNA, and RNA quality was then checked on an Agilent 2100 Bioanalyzer.

TCR beta CDR3 regions were amplified from RNA transcripts. For the first round of RT-PCR on the TCR CDR3, the HTBI primer set was used together with the Qiagen OneStep RT-PCR kit. Libraries were constructed in a second round of multiplex PCR, after which size selection and purification were performed. Paired-end sequencing of the libraries was performed with 100 bp reads on an Illumina HiSeq2000. On the authors' methods: SOAPnuke was used to process the raw data, throwing out any read that contained adapters or uncalled bases, had a mean Phred below 15, or lacked an exact constant-primer or identifier match. COPE v1.2.5 was used to merge the high-quality paired reads, and each unique nucleotide sequence was defined as a clonotype. Clonotypes were aligned to IMGT TRBV, TRBD and TRBJ reference segments using MiTCR v1.1. Only V-J combinations with frequency above 0.0001, covering 99% to 99.2% of repertoires, were analysed. The TCS score was defined as the ratio of F50 (clonal expansion) to E x V (chaos), calculated using BLOSUM62-based TCRdist between CDR3 peptides within each V-J. Welch's t-statistics and random forest reduced roughly 500 V-J features to about 12, which were used in a naive Bayes classifier (R e1071). TCRdb reprocessed the public reads (quality trimming at Q25 with fastp, clone calling with MiXCR) and kept in-frame beta chains. A single entry per CDR3 protein holds the most common genes and DNA from its merged rows. TCRdb's processing, not the authors', yielded these V and J calls. The sample data list 250,000 or so distinct CDR3 sequences, and about 15% of these were observed just once. The ten largest clones capture 30% of the sample.

V loses 3 bases, J loses 0 bases, and the germline ends lie 13 bases apart. There are 15 amino acids in the CDR3, from cysteine to phenylalanine inclusive. CDR3 DNA is the only sequence kept; it has 45 bases, read in frame from the first base. Looking up the germline V gene (reference sequence) yields CDR1 DFQATT and CDR2 SNEGSKA. The chain joins TRBV20-1 to TRBJ2-3; possibly the D gene is TRBD2, per 5 matching bases. This clonotype was obtained from a woman aged 45-60 years with Graves' hyperthyroidism that later progressed to Graves' ophthalmopathy. Sequenced material: blood. The nucleotides are TGCAGTGCTAGTAGCGCGGGTGCTAGCACAGATACGCAGTATTTT. Its translation is CSASSAGASTDTQYF.